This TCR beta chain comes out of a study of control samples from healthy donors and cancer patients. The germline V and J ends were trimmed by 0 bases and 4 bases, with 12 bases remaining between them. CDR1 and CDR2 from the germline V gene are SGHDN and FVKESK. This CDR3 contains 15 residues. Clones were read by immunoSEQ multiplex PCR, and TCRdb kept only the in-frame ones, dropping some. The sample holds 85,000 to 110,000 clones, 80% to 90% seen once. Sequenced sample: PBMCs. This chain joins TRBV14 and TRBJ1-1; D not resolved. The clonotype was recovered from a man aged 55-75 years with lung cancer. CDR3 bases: TGTGCCAGCAGCCAAGATTTAAGTAGATTCACTGAAGCTTTCTTT. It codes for CASSQDLSRFTEAFF.